This T cell receptor (beta chain) came from a study of blood T cell repertoires in COVID-19. Study as a whole: Whether acute or convalescent, the COVID-19 samples came from the United States, Italy and Spain.

The length of the CDR3 is 15 residues. CDR1 and CDR2 (germline): KGHSH, LQKENI. J lost 9 bases, V lost 2 bases, and 6 bases had no gene match. Here immunoSEQ multiplex PCR was the method, and the copy in TCRdb shows in-frame clones only, minus some. The sample lists about 150,000 clones, around 81% occurring once. This TCR was sampled from a man aged 55 to 70 with active or convalescent COVID-19. The chain carries TRBV18 and TRBJ1-6; 8 positions agree with TRBD1. Material: peripheral blood. The DNA of the CDR3 is TGTGCCAGCTCACCAAGTACGGACAGGGTTTCACCCCTCCACTTT. It specifies CASSPSTDRVSPLHF.